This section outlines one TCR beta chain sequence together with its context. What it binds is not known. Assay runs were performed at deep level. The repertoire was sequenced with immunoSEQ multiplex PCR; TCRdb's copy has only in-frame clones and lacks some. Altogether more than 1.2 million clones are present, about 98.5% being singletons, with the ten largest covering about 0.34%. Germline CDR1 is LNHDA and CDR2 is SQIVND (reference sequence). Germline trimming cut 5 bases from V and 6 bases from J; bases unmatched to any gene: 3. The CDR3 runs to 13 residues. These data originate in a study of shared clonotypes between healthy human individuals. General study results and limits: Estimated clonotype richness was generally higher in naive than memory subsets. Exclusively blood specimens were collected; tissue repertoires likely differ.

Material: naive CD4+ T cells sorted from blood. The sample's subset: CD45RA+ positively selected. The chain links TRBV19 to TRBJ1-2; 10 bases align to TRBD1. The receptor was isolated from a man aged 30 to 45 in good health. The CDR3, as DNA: TGTGCCAGTAGTGTGACAGGGGGCCATGGCTACACCTTC. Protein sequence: CASSVTGGHGYTF.